The 5 T cell receptor beta chains below were found in one sample sequenced in a study of vaccination effects on CD4 cells after COVID-19 (dated by TCRdb to 2021 to 2024). The receptor library was made with the immunoSEQ multiplex PCR assay. TCRdb holds this immuneACCESS table with in-frame rearrangements only. Some clones are missing; in checked studies, unresolved V genes explain under half, and the rest has no known cause. The sample table records roughly 71,000 clones; 81% of these occur just once. The ten largest clones represent 1.2% of the sample. In the ViraFEST assay, PBMC were stimulated with viral peptide pools, and antigen-specific CD4+ T cell clonotypes were then identified by expansion using TCR sequencing. After more than nine days of culture, CD4+ T cells were isolated with the EasySep CD4+ T cell isolation kit. Each participant received two doses of an mRNA SARS-CoV-2 vaccine, either BNT162b2 or mRNA-1273.

These receptors are not linked to any known antigen. This sample comprised CD4+ T cells from PBMCs cultured with HCoV-229E spike peptides, obtained after COVID-19 vaccination. Explained via the paper, the cell subset or site label denotes: HCoV-229E spike overlapping peptide pool stimulation. The receptors here all came from a human donor who received a COVID-19 vaccine.

The chain recombines TRBV7-2 with TRBJ2-3; no clear D gene. V was clipped by 5 bases and J by 3 bases, with 12 bases between them. CDR1 SGHTA and CDR2 FQGNSA come from the germline V gene. The CDR3 has 14 amino acids. Here the CDR3 DNA reads TGTGCCAGCAGCGAGTACCTCCGAACAGATACGCAGTATTTT. The encoded protein is CASSEYLRTDTQYF.

This clone was seen once. The chain uses TRBV28 and TRBJ2-7; 10 bases line up with TRBD1. The germline V gene encodes CDR1 MDHEN and CDR2 SYDVKM. The CDR3 totals 14 residues. J lost 5 bases, V lost 3 bases, and 4 bases had no gene match. The CDR3 here is CASSLDRGYDEQYV. In DNA form, the CDR3 reads TGTGCCAGCAGTTTGGACAGGGGGTACGACGAGCAGTACGTC.

The chain joins TRBV28 to TRBJ1-6, with D maybe TRBD1 (6 bases). This CDR3 spans 18 amino acids. V was shortened by 4 bases and J by 1 base, with 17 bases between the two germline ends. The germline gives CDR1 MDHEN, CDR2 SYDVKM. The CDR3 nucleotides read TGTGCCAGCAGTTCCCTCCACGGGGGCGGTTCCTATAATTCACCCCTCCACTTT. Translation: CASSSLHGGGSYNSPLHF.

The V gene is TRBV19, the J gene TRBJ1-5, with 8 bases identical to TRBD1. CDR1 is LNHDA, CDR2 SQIVND, per germline (reference sequence). Losses at the gene ends were 1 base for V and 4 bases for J; bases not matched to a gene: 9. The CDR3 totals 17 residues. The CDR3 protein is CASSIGTGQGGNQPQHF. DNA for the CDR3: TGTGCCAGTAGTATAGGTACAGGACAGGGTGGTAATCAGCCCCAGCATTTT.

This rearrangement joins TRBV7-7 to TRBJ2-1; D possibly corresponds to TRBD1 (6 bases). Trimming removed 1 base at V and 6 bases at J, with 10 bases between. This CDR3 has 14 amino acids. The germline gives CDR1 SSHAT, CDR2 FNYEAQ (reference sequence). The CDR3 sequence: CASSLVGGSNEQFF. Here the CDR3 DNA reads TGTGCCAGCAGCTTAGTTGGGGGCAGCAATGAGCAGTTCTTC. Full variable domain (rest looked up from reference TRBV7-7 and TRBJ2-1): GAGVSQSPRYKVTKRGQDVTLRCDPISSHATLYWYQQALGQGPEFLTYFNYEAQPDKSGLPSDRFSAERPEGSISTLTIQRTEQRDSAMYRCASSLVGGSNEQFFGPGTRLTVL.